The present T cell receptor (beta chain) was sequenced within a study of identical twins. TCRdb redid the calling of the 5' RACE reads with MiXCR, one entry per CDR3 protein. The profile covers about 520,000 distinct CDR3 sequences, with roughly a fifth appearing a single time and about 0.99% taken by the ten largest. Study observations and caveats: Abundant beta clonotypes from cord blood had fewer insertions, unlike memory repertoires, which showed none.

This clonotype was seen a few times. No antigen is known for it. V dropped 6 bases and J dropped 2 bases, with 14 bases sitting between them. This CDR3 is built from 14 residues. The same data also contributed to another study, on T cells expressing NK-cell markers. As that study records: All TCR beta repertoires analysed originated from sorted CD3+CD56+NKG2C+, CD3+CD56+NKG2C- and CD3+CD56-NKG2C+ T cells. A range of about 1.0-7.5% of CD8+ T cells consisted of dominant NKG2C+ clonotypes in a handful of donors.

The material sequenced was CD4+ T cells sorted from blood. This chain uses TRBV12-3 or TRBV12-4 with TRBJ2-7; D tentatively reads TRBD1 or TRBD2 (5 bases each). The origin of this receptor is a woman aged 18-35 years in good health. The CDR3 DNA is TGTGCCAGCAGGTCCGGGACGGGACCCTACGAGCAGTACTTC. It codes for CASRSGTGPYEQYF.